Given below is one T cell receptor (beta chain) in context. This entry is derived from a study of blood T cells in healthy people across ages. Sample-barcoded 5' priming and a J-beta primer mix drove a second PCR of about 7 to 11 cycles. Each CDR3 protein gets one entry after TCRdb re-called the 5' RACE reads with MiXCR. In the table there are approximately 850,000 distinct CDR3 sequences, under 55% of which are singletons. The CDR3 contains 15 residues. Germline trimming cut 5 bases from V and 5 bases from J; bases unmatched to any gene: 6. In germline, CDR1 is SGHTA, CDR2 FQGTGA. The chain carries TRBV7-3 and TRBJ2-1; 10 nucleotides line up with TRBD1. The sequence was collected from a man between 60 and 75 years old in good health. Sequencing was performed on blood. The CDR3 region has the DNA TGTGCCAGCAGCCTGGGACAGGGGACAAACAATGAGCAGTTCTTC. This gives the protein CASSLGQGTNNEQFF.